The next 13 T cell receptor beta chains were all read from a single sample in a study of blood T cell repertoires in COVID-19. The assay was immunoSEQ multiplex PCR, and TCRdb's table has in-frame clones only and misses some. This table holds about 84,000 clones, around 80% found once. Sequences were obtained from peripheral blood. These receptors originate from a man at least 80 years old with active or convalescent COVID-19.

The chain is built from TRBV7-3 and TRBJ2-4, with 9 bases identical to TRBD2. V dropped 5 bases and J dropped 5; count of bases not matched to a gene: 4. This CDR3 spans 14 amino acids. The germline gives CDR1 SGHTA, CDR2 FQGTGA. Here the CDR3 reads CASSPSGAENIQYF. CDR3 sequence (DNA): TGTGCCAGCAGCCCTAGCGGGGCTGAAAACATTCAGTACTTC. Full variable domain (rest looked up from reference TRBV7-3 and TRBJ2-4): GAGVSQTPSNKVTEKGKYVELRCDPISGHTALYWYRQSLGQGPEFLIYFQGTGAADDSGLPNDRFFAVRPEGSVSTLKIQRTERGDSAVYLCASSPSGAENIQYFGAGTRLSVL.

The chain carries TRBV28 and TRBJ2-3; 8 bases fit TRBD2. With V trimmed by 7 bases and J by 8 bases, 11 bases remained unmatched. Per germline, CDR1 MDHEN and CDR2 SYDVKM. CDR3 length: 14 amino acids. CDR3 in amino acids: CASTVIAGLSTQYF. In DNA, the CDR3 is TGTGCCAGCACAGTGATAGCGGGACTTAGTACGCAGTATTTT.

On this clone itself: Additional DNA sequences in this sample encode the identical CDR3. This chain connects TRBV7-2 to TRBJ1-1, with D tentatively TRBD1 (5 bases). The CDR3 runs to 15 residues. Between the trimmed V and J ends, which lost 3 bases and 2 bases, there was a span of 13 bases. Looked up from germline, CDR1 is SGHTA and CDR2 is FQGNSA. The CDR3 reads CASSLGGGGNTEAFF. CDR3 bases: TGTGCCAGCAGCTTGGGCGGCGGGGGAAACACTGAAGCTTTCTTT.

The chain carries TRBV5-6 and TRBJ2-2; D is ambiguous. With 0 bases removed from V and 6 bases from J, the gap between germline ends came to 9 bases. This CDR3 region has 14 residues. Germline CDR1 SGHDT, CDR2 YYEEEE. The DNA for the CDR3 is TGTGCCAGCAGCTTGGCCATGGGCGCCGGGGAGCTGTTTTTT. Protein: CASSLAMGAGELFF.

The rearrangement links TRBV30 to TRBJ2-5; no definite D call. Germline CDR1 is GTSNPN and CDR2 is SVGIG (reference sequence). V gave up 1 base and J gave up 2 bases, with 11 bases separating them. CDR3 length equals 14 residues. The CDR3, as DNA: TGTGCCTGGAGTGGGCGGCTACTACAAGAGACCCAGTACTTC. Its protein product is CAWSGRLLQETQYF.

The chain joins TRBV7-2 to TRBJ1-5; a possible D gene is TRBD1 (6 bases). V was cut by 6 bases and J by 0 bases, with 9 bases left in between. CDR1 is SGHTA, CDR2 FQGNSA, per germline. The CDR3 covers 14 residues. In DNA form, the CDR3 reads TGTGCCAGCAGTCGACAGGCTAGCAATCAGCCCCAGCATTTT. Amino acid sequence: CASSRQASNQPQHF.

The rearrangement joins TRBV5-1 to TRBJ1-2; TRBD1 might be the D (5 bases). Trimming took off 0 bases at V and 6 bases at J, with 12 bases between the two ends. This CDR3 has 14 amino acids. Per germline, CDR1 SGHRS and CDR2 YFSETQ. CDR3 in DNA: TGCGCCAGCAGCTTGGAGGCAGGGTATGATGGCTACACCTTC. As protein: CASSLEAGYDGYTF.

The CDR3 region is CASSPPSLFGGYTF. CDR3 bases: TGTGCCAGCTCACCACCGTCCCTTTTCGGTGGCTACACCTTC. The chain links TRBV18 to TRBJ1-2; D is undetermined. V lost 0 bases to trimming and J lost 7 bases, with 12 bases between them. The CDR3 runs to 14 residues. CDR1 is KGHSH, CDR2 LQKENI, per germline. Together with reference TRBV18 and TRBJ1-2, the CDR3 gives the full variable domain: NAGVMQNPRHLVRRRGQEARLRCSPMKGHSHVYWYRQLPEEGLKFMVYLQKENIIDESGMPKERFSAEFPKEGPSILRIQQVVRGDSAAYFCASSPPSLFGGYTFGSGTRLTVV.

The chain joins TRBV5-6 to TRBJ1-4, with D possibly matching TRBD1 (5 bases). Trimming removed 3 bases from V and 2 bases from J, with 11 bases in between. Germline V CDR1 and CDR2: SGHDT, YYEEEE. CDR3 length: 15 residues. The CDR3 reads CASSSGWSTNEKLFF. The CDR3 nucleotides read TGTGCCAGCAGCTCAGGGTGGAGCACTAATGAAAAACTGTTTTTT.

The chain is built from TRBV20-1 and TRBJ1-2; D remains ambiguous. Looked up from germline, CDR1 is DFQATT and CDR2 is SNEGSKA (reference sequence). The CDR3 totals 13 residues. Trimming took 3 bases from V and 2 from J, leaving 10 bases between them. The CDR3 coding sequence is TGCAGTGCTAGTTGGTCCTACAACTATGGCTACACCTTC. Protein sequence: CSASWSYNYGYTF.

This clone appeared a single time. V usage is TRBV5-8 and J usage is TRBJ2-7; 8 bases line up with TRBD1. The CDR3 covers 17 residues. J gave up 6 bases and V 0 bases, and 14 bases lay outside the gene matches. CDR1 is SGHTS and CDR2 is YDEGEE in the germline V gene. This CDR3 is CASSLGGSGQGIGEQYF. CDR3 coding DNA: TGTGCCAGCAGCTTGGGCGGCTCAGGACAGGGAATAGGCGAGCAGTACTTC.

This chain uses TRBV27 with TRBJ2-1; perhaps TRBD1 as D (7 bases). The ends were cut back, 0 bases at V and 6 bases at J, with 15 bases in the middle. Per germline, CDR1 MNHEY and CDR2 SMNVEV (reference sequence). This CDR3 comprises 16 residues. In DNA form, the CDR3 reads TGTGCCAGCAGTTTATCGCCGGCAGGGGGGTTCAATGAGCAGTTCTTC. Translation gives CASSLSPAGGFNEQFF.

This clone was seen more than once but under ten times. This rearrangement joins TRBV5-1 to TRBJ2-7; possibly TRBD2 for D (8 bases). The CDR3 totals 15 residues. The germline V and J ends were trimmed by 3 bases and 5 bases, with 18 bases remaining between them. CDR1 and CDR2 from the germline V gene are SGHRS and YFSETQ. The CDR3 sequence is CASSWGQTSVNEQYF. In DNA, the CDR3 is TGCGCCAGCAGCTGGGGACAGACTAGCGTTAACGAGCAGTACTTC.